The entry below gives a single T cell receptor beta chain sequence along with its context. This entry belongs to a study of blood T cell repertoires in COVID-19. For the study at large: There were acute and convalescent COVID-19 samples, and they came from the United States, Italy and Spain. Sources were T cells, B-cell-depleted T cells, or PBMCs; the material itself was cDNA or gDNA.

Assay: immunoSEQ multiplex PCR; the TCRdb copy retains only in-frame clones and omits some. The table shows over 120,000 clones, with over 75% occurring only once. The junction had 3 bases not matched to a gene; V was cut back by 4 bases and J by 7 bases. Germline lookup yields CDR1 MNHEY and CDR2 SVGEGT. The CDR3 is 13 amino acids. This TCR was sampled from a human donor in a cohort sampled during active COVID-19. The V and J genes are TRBV6-2 or TRBV6-3 and TRBJ2-7; 11 bases fit TRBD2. Material for sequencing was peripheral blood. CDR3 nucleotides: TGTGCCAGCAGTTTTCGACTAGCGGGAGAGCAGTACGTC. Protein: CASSFRLAGEQYV.